The 22 T cell receptor beta chains below all came from one sample that was sequenced in a study of CD4+ T cells in melanoma. Sequenced by immunoSEQ multiplex PCR; TCRdb stores in-frame clones only, minus some. The repertoire holds 7,000 or so clones, with 50% to 75% as singletons. The specimen was cells from a culture (not recorded whether cultured in vitro). These receptors originate from a human donor with melanoma.

As DNA, the CDR3 is TGTGCCAGCAGTTTATCGCTAGTTGGACTCTCCTACGAGCAGTACTTC. Translated: CASSLSLVGLSYEQYF. V usage is TRBV28 and J usage is TRBJ2-7, with D tentatively TRBD2 (5 bases). Germline V gene sequence: CDR1 MDHEN, CDR2 SYDVKM. This CDR3 is built from 16 residues. Trimming shortened V by 1 base and J by 0 bases, and 13 bases separated the two germline ends.

This clone showed up just once. The CDR3 here is CASSYRNSNQPQHF. As DNA, the CDR3 is TGTGCCAGCAGTTATCGAAATAGCAATCAGCCCCAGCATTTT. The chain joins TRBV6-5 to TRBJ1-5; D not certain. This CDR3 spans 14 amino acids. CDR1 and CDR2 from the germline V gene are MNHEY and SVGAGI. Between the trimmed V and J ends, which lost 3 bases and 0 bases, there was a span of 6 bases.

The chain employs TRBV3-1 (or the pseudogene TRBV3-2) and TRBJ1-3; TRBD1 agrees at 7 bases. The CDR3 is made up of 15 amino acids. The germline CDR1 and CDR2 sequences are LGHDT and YNNKEL (reference sequence). Trimming at V came to 4 bases and at J to 4 bases, leaving 7 bases not matched to a gene. The CDR3 loop is CASSPWDRMGNTIYF. The CDR3 bases are TGTGCCAGCAGCCCGTGGGACAGAATGGGAAACACCATATATTTT.

V gene TRBV11-1 combines with J gene TRBJ1-1, with 9 bases matching TRBD1. Germline CDR1 and CDR2: SGHAT and FQDESV (reference sequence). This CDR3 has 13 residues. J lost 7 bases, V lost 5 bases, and 5 bases had no gene match. As DNA, the CDR3 is TGTGCCAGCAGCGTGGACAGGGGTAATGAAGCTTTCTTT. This codes for CASSVDRGNEAFF.

The CDR3 bases are TGTGCCAGCAGCCATCGATCTTACCAAGAGACCCAGTACTTC. It yields the protein CASSHRSYQETQYF. This chain joins TRBV3-1 (or the pseudogene TRBV3-2) and TRBJ2-5; D is unresolved. This CDR3 spans 14 amino acids. The germline V gene has CDR1 LGHDT and CDR2 YNNKEL (reference sequence). V was clipped by 3 bases and J by 0 bases, with 8 bases between them.

This clone was picked up a small number of times. The chain recombines TRBV5-6 with TRBJ2-3, with TRBD1 as a possible D gene (6 bases). Looked up from germline, CDR1 is SGHDT and CDR2 is YYEEEE. CDR3 length equals 13 residues. V lost 3 bases and J 6 bases, leaving 11 bases between the germline ends. CDR3 nucleotides: TGTGCCAGCAGCTGGGGGCGTTCGGATACGCAGTATTTT. Translation gives CASSWGRSDTQYF.

V is TRBV3-1 (or the pseudogene TRBV3-2) and J is TRBJ1-1, with D possibly being TRBD1 (6 bases). V was cut by 1 base and J by 11 bases, with 14 bases left in between. Germline CDR1 is LGHDT and CDR2 is YNNKEL (reference sequence). This CDR3 has 13 amino acids. Written as DNA, the CDR3 is TGTGCCAGCAGCCAAGGGTTTCAGGGGAGGGCTTTCTTT. Its protein is CASSQGFQGRAFF.

This clone was detected only a few times. The chain links TRBV5-1 to TRBJ2-7; 11 bases agree with TRBD1. The V gene's germline CDR1 is SGHRS and CDR2 YFSETQ. The V segment lost 4 bases and the J segment 3 bases; nucleotides outside the gene matches: 3. There are 14 residues in the CDR3. The CDR3 DNA reads TGCGCCAGCAGCCACGGGACAGGGGGCTACGAGCAGTACTTC. It yields the protein CASSHGTGGYEQYF.

The chain carries TRBV30 and TRBJ1-2; the D is unclear. The germline V gene encodes CDR1 GTSNPN and CDR2 SVGIG (reference sequence). V dropped 4 bases and J dropped 0 bases, with 12 bases sitting between them. This CDR3 is built from 14 residues. DNA for the CDR3: TGTGCCTGGATAGGACTCGAGGCTAACTATGGCTACACCTTC. This codes for CAWIGLEANYGYTF.

The rearrangement links TRBV5-1 to TRBJ2-7; 11 bases line up with TRBD2. The CDR3 is made up of 15 amino acids. The V and J ends lost 2 bases and 4 bases, in that order; junction bases with no gene match: 5. Germline loops: CDR1 SGHRS, CDR2 YFSETQ. The CDR3 is CASSFGLAGGYEQYF. The CDR3 DNA reads TGCGCCAGCAGCTTCGGTCTAGCGGGGGGTTACGAGCAGTACTTC.

The gene calls are TRBV27 and TRBJ2-7, with TRBD1 matching 8 bases. This CDR3 region has 12 residues. After removal of 5 bases from V and 6 bases from J, the junction contained 3 bases not matched to a gene. The germline CDR1 and CDR2 sequences are MNHEY and SMNVEV (reference sequence). CDR3 loop: CASSVTGAEQYF. CDR3 DNA sequence: TGTGCCAGCAGTGTGACAGGGGCCGAGCAGTACTTC.

The chain links TRBV5-1 to TRBJ2-5; 7 bases fit TRBD2. The CDR3 consists of 16 residues. Germline V gene sequence: CDR1 SGHRS, CDR2 YFSETQ. With V trimmed by 0 bases and J by 5 bases, 10 bases remained unmatched. The CDR3 nucleotides are TGCGCCAGCAGCTTGGGGGACTATCCCAAAGGGGAGACCCAGTACTTC. It codes for CASSLGDYPKGETQYF. The whole variable domain, remainder taken from reference TRBV5-1 and TRBJ2-5, is KAGVTQTPRYLIKTRGQQVTLSCSPISGHRSVSWYQQTPGQGLQFLFEYFSETQRNKGNFPGRFSGRQFSNSRSEMNVSTLELGDSALYLCASSLGDYPKGETQYFGPGTRLLVL.

The J gene is TRBJ1-2, the V gene TRBV6-6, with no clear D. This CDR3 is built from 14 residues. V was clipped by 6 bases and J by 4 bases, with 15 bases between them. The germline V gene has CDR1 MNHNY and CDR2 SVGAGI (reference sequence). Here the CDR3 reads CASREGGRGYGYTF. The CDR3, as DNA: TGTGCCAGCAGGGAGGGAGGTCGGGGCTATGGCTACACCTTC.

This chain joins TRBV9 and TRBJ1-1; 8 nucleotides match TRBD1. CDR1 is SGDLS and CDR2 is YYNGEE in the germline V gene. The CDR3 has 15 amino acids. The V and J ends lost 2 bases and 5 bases, in that order; junction bases with no gene match: 8. This CDR3 reads CASSVSYRGSTEAFF. As DNA, the CDR3 is TGTGCCAGCAGCGTGTCGTACAGGGGGTCTACTGAAGCTTTCTTT.

The J gene is TRBJ2-2, the V gene TRBV5-1, with TRBD2 matching 14 bases. The germline gives CDR1 SGHRS, CDR2 YFSETQ. The CDR3 has 16 residues. J lost 7 bases, V lost 4 bases, and 6 bases had no gene match. The CDR3 reads CASSGLAGGIIGELFF. CDR3 sequence (DNA): TGCGCCAGCAGCGGACTAGCGGGGGGCATCATCGGGGAGCTGTTTTTT.

The rearrangement uses TRBV28 and TRBJ2-7; 9 bases agree with TRBD2. V lost 3 bases to trimming and J lost 0 bases; unmatched junction nucleotides: 6. Germline CDR1 is MDHEN and CDR2 is SYDVKM. The CDR3 sequence is 16 residues long. CDR3 nucleotide sequence: TGTGCCAGCAGTTTGGGACTAGCCCCTAGCTCCTACGAGCAGTACTTC. Translated: CASSLGLAPSSYEQYF. The full variable domain, rest sourced from reference TRBV28 and TRBJ2-7, is DVKVTQSSRYLVKRTGEKVFLECVQDMDHENMFWYRQDPGLGLRLIYFSYDVKMKEKGDIPEGYSVSREKKERFSLILESASTNQTSMYLCASSLGLAPSSYEQYFGPGTRLTVT.

The chain is built from TRBV15 and TRBJ1-2; weak D call: TRBD1 (5 bases). In germline, CDR1 is LNHNV, CDR2 YYDKDF (reference sequence). This CDR3 region has 14 residues. The V gene lost 0 bases and the J gene lost 8 bases, with 13 bases spanning the gap. The CDR3 DNA reads TGTGCCACCAGCAGAGATACGGCTGGGGGAGGCTACACCTTC. It yields the protein CATSRDTAGGGYTF.

V usage is TRBV5-1 and J usage is TRBJ1-2; D is undetermined. With 0 bases removed from V and 3 bases from J, the gap between germline ends came to 9 bases. CDR1 and CDR2 (germline): SGHRS, YFSETQ. The CDR3 is 14 amino acids. CDR3 sequence reads: CASSLEAGDYGYTF. The CDR3 DNA reads as TGCGCCAGCAGCTTGGAAGCAGGAGACTATGGCTACACCTTC.

The V and J genes are TRBV6-6 and TRBJ1-6; TRBD1 might be the D (6 bases). Trimming removed 10 bases from V and 6 bases from J, with 16 bases in between. The germline gives CDR1 MNHNY, CDR2 SVGAGI (reference sequence). The CDR3 runs 14 residues. CDR3 loop: CAISSGHSNSPLHF. The CDR3 DNA reads as TGTGCCATCTCGTCGGGACACAGTAATTCACCCCTCCACTTT.

In this sample, this clone turned up a few times. This chain links TRBV9 with TRBJ1-6; D is ambiguous. Germline CDR1 reads SGDLS; CDR2 reads YYNGEE. V lost 0 bases to trimming and J lost 7 bases, with 5 bases between them. This CDR3 is 13 amino acids long. The CDR3 sequence is CASSVEGNSPLHF. The CDR3 nucleotides are TGTGCCAGCAGCGTAGAAGGGAATTCACCCCTCCACTTT.

A few counts support this clone. The chain's CDR3 is CASSLAGGDTGELFF. The CDR3 bases are TGTGCCAGCAGTTTAGCGGGGGGCGACACCGGGGAGCTGTTTTTT. The chain links TRBV6-6 to TRBJ2-2; 10 positions agree with TRBD2. Per the germline V gene, CDR1 is MNHNY and CDR2 is SVGAGI (reference sequence). V was clipped by 4 bases and J by 3 bases; unmatched bases: 2. CDR3 length equals 15 residues.

The J gene is TRBJ2-5, the V gene TRBV5-1; the D gene is possibly TRBD2 (5 bases). Germline V gene sequence: CDR1 SGHRS, CDR2 YFSETQ. Between the trimmed V and J ends, which lost 4 bases and 1 base, there was a span of 20 bases. The CDR3 is made up of 17 amino acids. The CDR3 sequence: CASSPAPGSALQETQYF. The CDR3 coding sequence is TGCGCCAGCAGCCCAGCCCCGGGATCGGCCCTCCAAGAGACCCAGTACTTC. Complete variable domain (other parts from reference TRBV5-1 and TRBJ2-5): KAGVTQTPRYLIKTRGQQVTLSCSPISGHRSVSWYQQTPGQGLQFLFEYFSETQRNKGNFPGRFSGRQFSNSRSEMNVSTLELGDSALYLCASSPAPGSALQETQYFGPGTRLLVL.